This T cell receptor beta chain was observed in a study of OX40 agonist ivuxolimab in advanced cancers. About the investigation overall: Ivuxolimab was a fully human IgG2 agonistic monoclonal antibody targeting the costimulatory receptor OX40 (CD134). Intravenous ivuxolimab was administered to patients every 2 weeks at six dose levels: 0.01, 0.1, 0.3, 1.5, 3 and 10 mg/kg. Of the roughly 53 patients in dose escalation, about 20 had hepatocellular carcinoma, roughly 15 had melanoma, 9 had renal cell carcinoma and 9 had head and neck cancer. The dose-escalation cohort was roughly 80% male with a mean age of approximately 59 years, ranging from roughly 23 to 80. Prior anti-PD-1, anti-PD-L1 or anti-CTLA-4 therapy was permitted, and 40% of dose-escalation patients had received checkpoint inhibitors. Partial responses were achieved by three dose-escalation patients, of whom one had hepatocellular carcinoma and two had cutaneous melanoma. The purpose of peripheral TCRbeta sequencing was to test whether ivuxolimab changed TCR sequence diversity and led to clonal T-cell expansion. The paper reports the monotherapy dose-escalation portion (N of about 47 patients) of the phase I ivuxolimab trial. Paper-wide results and their limitations: At doses of 0.1 to 3.0 mg/kg, clonal expansion of both CD4+ and CD8+ T cells in blood was seen between baseline and week 6. The antigen specificity of the peripheral T cells that underwent clonal expansion was not determined. Low levels of normalized T-cell clonal expansion were also seen in some nonresponding patients. On average, CD8+ T cells showed more expanded clones than CD4+ T cells after ivuxolimab. Partial responders in the 0.1-3.0 mg/kg groups had among the lowest normalized peripheral clonal expansion, especially among CD8+ T cells.

With regard to this clone: Its antigen remains unidentified. Base qualities are not at hand, and no much larger clone is one base apart.

Deletion took 1 base off V and 0 bases off J, with a span of 8 bases between the germline ends. The CDR3 numbers 15 residues from cysteine through phenylalanine. The sequence is cut down to CDR3 DNA, 45 bases in frame from base 1. CDR1 and CDR2 were assigned from the germline V gene (reference sequence) as MNHNY and SVGAGI. For sequencing of the TCRbeta CDR3 region, genomic DNA was extracted from the sorted cells. TCRbeta CDR3 regions were sequenced using the immunoSEQ Assay. Sourced from immuneACCESS, this table was stored by TCRdb with only in-frame sequences that have V and J called. A share of the clones is absent; for the studies checked, an unresolved V gene accounts for under half, and the remainder has no known explanation. A total of almost 50,000 clones appear in this sample, about 76% of them only once. In total, the top ten clones hold 6% to 7.5% of the sample. Patients with a history of autoimmune disease or receiving systemic immunosuppression were excluded from the trial. Peripheral blood for TCR sequencing was drawn from every dose cohort at baseline, at cycle 4 day 1 and at cycle 7 day 1. Samples were obtained from an open-label, multicenter, first-in-human phase I dose-escalation trial of ivuxolimab. Adults with locally advanced or metastatic melanoma, renal cell, hepatocellular, or head and neck squamous cell carcinoma were enrolled in the trial. CD4+ and CD8+ T cells were sorted separately from peripheral blood before TCR sequencing.

This specimen consisted of CD4+ or CD8+ T cells sorted from blood, obtained in a trial of the OX40 agonist ivuxolimab. The origin of this receptor is an adult with an advanced solid tumor such as melanoma, head and neck, liver or kidney cancer. The V and J genes are TRBV6-6 and TRBJ2-3, with no confidently assigned D gene. The sequenced DNA: TGTGCCAGCAGTTACTGGGCAGCTAGCACAGATACGCAGTATTTT. Its product reads: CASSYWAASTDTQYF.